Presented here are 24 T cell receptor beta chains from one specimen sequenced in a study of cytomegalovirus exposure and HLA in healthy donors. Primers for the PCR totalled 60 Vbeta and 13 Jbeta. TCRdb's copy holds only in-frame clones and misses some; the assay was immunoSEQ multiplex PCR. The sample lists some 110,000 clones, approximately 72% occurring once. The sequencing input was PBMCs. These receptors were taken from a man between 18 and 29 years old in good health and CMV-seronegative.

The rearrangement joins TRBV19 to TRBJ1-1; possibly TRBD1 for D (5 bases). This CDR3 has 14 residues. From germline, CDR1 is LNHDA and CDR2 SQIVND (reference sequence). The ends were cut back, 3 bases at V and 8 bases at J, with 16 bases in the middle. Here the CDR3 reads CASSMREGFTEAFF. CDR3 nucleotide sequence: TGTGCCAGTAGTATGAGGGAGGGGTTTACAGAAGCTTTCTTT.

This clone was detected only a few times. The chain uses TRBV29-1 and TRBJ2-1; D may be TRBD2 (6 bases). Trimming shortened V by 0 bases and J by 12 bases, and 18 bases separated the two germline ends. Germline CDR1 SQVTM, CDR2 ANQGSEA. The CDR3 consists of 14 residues. This chain's CDR3 is CSVEDRTSLHGQFF. CDR3 DNA sequence: TGCAGCGTTGAAGATCGTACTAGCCTTCATGGGCAGTTCTTC.

The chain uses TRBV27 and TRBJ2-7, with D possibly being TRBD1 (6 bases). V was pared by 6 bases and J by 1 base, with 16 bases between. CDR3 length: 15 amino acids. Germline V lookup: CDR1 MNHEY, CDR2 SMNVEV (reference sequence). This CDR3 reads CASSRTTRGSYEQYF. The CDR3 DNA sequence: TGTGCCAGCAGCCGAACCACCAGGGGTTCCTACGAGCAGTACTTC.

This clone was picked up a small number of times. This rearrangement joins TRBV7-9 to TRBJ2-5; perhaps TRBD1 as D (6 bases). The germline V and J ends were trimmed by 5 bases and 1 base, with 20 bases remaining between them. Germline V gene lookup returns CDR1 SEHNR and CDR2 FQNEAQ (reference sequence). The CDR3 has 17 amino acids. CDR3 sequence: CASSDRPPGHSQETQYF. As DNA, the CDR3 is TGTGCCAGCAGCGACAGGCCCCCAGGCCACAGCCAAGAGACCCAGTACTTC.

The chain joins TRBV5-1 to TRBJ1-1; no definite D call. V lost 4 bases and J 5 bases, leaving 9 bases between the germline ends. This CDR3 region has 12 residues. Germline V CDR1 and CDR2: SGHRS, YFSETQ. The CDR3 protein is CASSLTQTEAFF. CDR3 nucleotides: TGCGCCAGCAGCCTCACTCAAACTGAAGCTTTCTTT. Based on the CDR3 plus reference TRBV5-1 and TRBJ1-1, the full variable domain is KAGVTQTPRYLIKTRGQQVTLSCSPISGHRSVSWYQQTPGQGLQFLFEYFSETQRNKGNFPGRFSGRQFSNSRSEMNVSTLELGDSALYLCASSLTQTEAFFGQGTRLTVV.

A word on this clone: Germline is not matched at one junction end, which may reflect a read error. V is TRBV5-6 and J is TRBJ2-1; 7 bases are a match to TRBD2. This CDR3 spans 15 amino acids. Germline CDR1 and CDR2: SGHDT and YYEEEE. As DNA, the CDR3 is TGTTCCAGCAGTGGCGGGGGAGAGACCTACAATGAGCAGTTCTTC. Encoded protein: CSSSGGGETYNEQFF.

This clone appeared once. The chain couples TRBV28 to TRBJ2-2, with TRBD1 identical over 7 bases. The CDR3 is made up of 14 amino acids. The V segment lost 6 bases and the J segment 2 bases; nucleotides outside the gene matches: 3. Germline values: CDR1 MDHEN, CDR2 SYDVKM. The CDR3 coding sequence is TGTGCCAGCAGACAGGGGTCTAACACCGGGGAGCTGTTTTTT. It codes for CASRQGSNTGELFF.

The chain couples TRBV10-3 to TRBJ2-2; no definite D call. CDR1 is ENHRY, CDR2 SYGVKD, per germline. V gave up 4 bases and J gave up 3 bases, with 12 bases separating them. The CDR3 covers 15 residues. The CDR3 loop is CAISGDQLYTGELFF. In nucleotides, the CDR3 is TGTGCCATCAGTGGTGATCAACTTTACACCGGGGAGCTGTTTTTT.

Only a few counts were recorded for this clone. The V call is TRBV5-1, the J call TRBJ2-1; 12 positions agree with TRBD2. Germline V gives CDR1 SGHRS, CDR2 YFSETQ. This CDR3 is built from 15 residues. V shed 0 bases, J shed 5 bases, and the junction held 0 bases outside the gene matches. This CDR3 reads CASSLGTSGNNEQFF. The CDR3 DNA sequence: TGCGCCAGCAGCTTGGGGACTAGCGGGAACAATGAGCAGTTCTTC. The complete variable domain, with remaining parts taken from reference TRBV5-1 and TRBJ2-1, reads KAGVTQTPRYLIKTRGQQVTLSCSPISGHRSVSWYQQTPGQGLQFLFEYFSETQRNKGNFPGRFSGRQFSNSRSEMNVSTLELGDSALYLCASSLGTSGNNEQFFGPGTRLTVL.

This clone has a handful of counts. V is TRBV9 and J is TRBJ2-5; 8 nucleotides agree with TRBD2. The length of the CDR3 is 14 residues. The trim removed 5 bases at V and 5 bases at J, leaving 8 bases unmatched. The germline CDR1 and CDR2 sequences are SGDLS and YYNGEE. CDR3 region: CASSPKAGAETQYF. In nucleotides, the CDR3 is TGTGCCAGCAGTCCTAAAGCGGGGGCTGAGACCCAGTACTTC.

J is TRBJ1-4 and V is TRBV7-9, with D perhaps matching TRBD1 (6 bases). The V end was cut by 5 bases, the J end by 1 base, with 8 bases between. This CDR3 comprises 14 residues. Germline values: CDR1 SEHNR, CDR2 FQNEAQ (reference sequence). The CDR3 region is CASSLTGTNEKLFF. Written as DNA, the CDR3 is TGTGCCAGCAGCCTGACAGGAACTAATGAAAAACTGTTTTTT.

Worth noting for this clone: Sequence at one end of the junction differs from germline and may be a read error. This chain uses TRBV4-1 with TRBJ1-4, with TRBD1 identical over 7 bases. The germline V gene encodes CDR1 MGHRA and CDR2 YSYEKL. The CDR3 consists of 15 residues. The CDR3 DNA reads TGCTCCAGCAGCCAAGAAGGGACAGCTAATGAAAAACTGTTTTTT. This codes for CSSSQEGTANEKLFF.

This sequence joins TRBV27 and TRBJ1-1; D is ambiguous. V shed 10 bases and J shed 1 base, with 13 bases lying between them. Germline V gives CDR1 MNHEY, CDR2 SMNVEV (reference sequence). CDR3 length: 13 residues. The DNA of the CDR3 is TGTGCCACGAGTGGGTGGGCGAACACTGAAGCTTTCTTT. Translation: CATSGWANTEAFF.

The rearrangement joins TRBV7-8 to TRBJ2-5, with 7 bases fitting TRBD1. V was clipped by 7 bases and J by 6 bases; unmatched bases: 11. The CDR3 covers 14 residues. Germline-derived CDR1 and CDR2 are SGHVS and FQNEAQ. The CDR3 sequence: CASTTGLGIKTQYF. DNA for the CDR3: TGTGCCAGCACGACAGGGCTGGGCATAAAGACCCAGTACTTC.

The chain has TRBV5-1 and TRBJ1-1; the D is unclear. The CDR3 totals 12 residues. The germline V gene encodes CDR1 SGHRS and CDR2 YFSETQ. V was pared by 0 bases and J by 10 bases, with 10 bases between. CDR3 sequence: CASSLEGERAFF. The CDR3 DNA follows: TGCGCCAGCAGCTTGGAGGGAGAGAGAGCTTTCTTT.

This clone has just a few counts. V and J are TRBV28 and TRBJ2-7; possible D gene TRBD1, 5 bases. CDR1 MDHEN and CDR2 SYDVKM come from the germline V gene. The CDR3 has 12 residues. Deletions cut 6 bases from V and 9 bases from J, with 15 bases between. CDR3 bases: TGTGCCAGCAGCCCCCCCCAGGGTGGGCAGTACTTC. Translation gives CASSPPQGGQYF.

The V gene is TRBV11-2, the J gene TRBJ1-2; the D is unclear. In germline, CDR1 is SGHAT, CDR2 FQNNGV. The CDR3 loop spans 16 amino acids. V lost 5 bases, J lost 1 base, and 17 bases lay in between. CDR3 amino acids: CASSLGPDVINYGYTF. The CDR3 bases are TGTGCCAGCAGCCTGGGCCCAGACGTGATTAACTATGGCTACACCTTC.

This clone has a handful of counts. J is TRBJ1-2 and V is TRBV9, with 10 bases matching TRBD1. The CDR3 contains 16 residues. CDR1 is SGDLS and CDR2 is YYNGEE in the germline V gene. The J segment lost 2 bases and the V segment lost 5 bases, leaving 9 bases of the junction unmatched. Here the CDR3 DNA reads TGTGCCAGCAGAGCACCGACAGGGGGCCCGAACTATGGCTACACCTTC. This sequence encodes CASRAPTGGPNYGYTF.

The rearrangement joins TRBV20-1 to TRBJ2-4; maybe TRBD1 (5 bases). The CDR3 spans 11 residues. The germline gives CDR1 DFQATT, CDR2 SNEGSKA (reference sequence). The V gene lost 8 bases and the J gene lost 4 bases, with 9 bases spanning the gap. The CDR3 sequence is CSTPGKNIQYF. In DNA form, the CDR3 reads TGCAGTACGCCAGGGAAAAACATTCAGTACTTC.

V is TRBV5-6 and J is TRBJ1-2; D possibly corresponds to TRBD1 (6 bases). Trimming left V 0 bases short and J 7 bases short, with 16 bases between. The CDR3 spans 15 residues. Germline CDR1 reads SGHDT; CDR2 reads YYEEEE. CDR3 loop: CASSLDVGATLGYTF. DNA for the CDR3: TGTGCCAGCAGCTTGGATGTGGGGGCCACTCTTGGCTACACCTTC.

The chain joins TRBV19 to TRBJ1-1, with TRBD1 matching over 7 bases. J gave up 1 base and V 7 bases, and 6 bases lay outside the gene matches. Germline V lookup: CDR1 LNHDA, CDR2 SQIVND (reference sequence). The length of the CDR3 is 14 residues. This chain's CDR3 is CASTKTGENTEAFF. The CDR3 bases are TGTGCCAGTACCAAAACAGGGGAGAACACTGAAGCTTTCTTT.

This chain connects TRBV2 to TRBJ2-7, with 7 bases matching TRBD1. Germline CDR1 reads SNHLY; CDR2 reads FYNNEI. With V trimmed by 6 bases and J by 2 bases, 7 bases remained unmatched. This CDR3 comprises 14 residues. The CDR3 bases are TGTGCCAGCAGCGATCCAGGGGGACCCTACGAGCAGTACTTC. Protein product: CASSDPGGPYEQYF.

The chain combines TRBV11-3 with TRBJ2-2; 8 bases fit TRBD2. The germline CDR1 and CDR2 sequences are SGHNT and YENEEA. V gave up 2 bases and J gave up 1 base; unmatched junction bases: 6. This CDR3 has 17 residues. CDR3 in DNA: TGTGCCAGCAGCTTACGGGCTAGCGGGCTGAACACCGGGGAGCTGTTTTTT. Translated, it gives CASSLRASGLNTGELFF.

The chain has TRBV19 and TRBJ2-7; possibly TRBD2 for D (5 bases). CDR1 and CDR2 (germline): LNHDA, SQIVND (reference sequence). This CDR3 is built from 13 residues. Deletions cut 3 bases from V and 6 bases from J, with 12 bases between. The CDR3 DNA reads TGTGCCAGTAGTATTTACGGGATGGGCGAGCAGTACTTC. Its translation: CASSIYGMGEQYF.